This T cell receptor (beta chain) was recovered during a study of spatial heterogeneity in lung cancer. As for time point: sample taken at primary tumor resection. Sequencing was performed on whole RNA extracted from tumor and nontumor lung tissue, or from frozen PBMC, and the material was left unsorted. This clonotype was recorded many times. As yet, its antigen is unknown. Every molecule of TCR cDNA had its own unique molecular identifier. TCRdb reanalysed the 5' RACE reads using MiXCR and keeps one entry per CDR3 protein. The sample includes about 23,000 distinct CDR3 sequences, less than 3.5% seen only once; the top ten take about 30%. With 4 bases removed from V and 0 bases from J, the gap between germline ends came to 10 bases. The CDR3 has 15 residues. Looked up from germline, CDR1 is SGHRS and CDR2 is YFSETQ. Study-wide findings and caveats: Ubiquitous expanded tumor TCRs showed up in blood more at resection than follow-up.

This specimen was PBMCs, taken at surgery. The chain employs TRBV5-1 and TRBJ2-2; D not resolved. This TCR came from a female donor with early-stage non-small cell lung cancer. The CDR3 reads CASSREQTNTGELFF. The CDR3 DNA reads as TGCGCCAGCAGCAGGGAACAAACGAACACCGGGGAGCTGTTTTTT.